Below, one TCR beta chain is given with its context. The antigen remains undetermined. No glioblastoma patient carried an isocitrate dehydrogenase mutation. CDR1 and CDR2 (germline): SGHAT, FQDESV (reference sequence). Trimming removed 4 bases at V and 0 bases at J, with 19 bases between. The CDR3 spans 18 residues. This specimen comes from a study of glioma-infiltrating T cells after dendritic cell vaccination. As for the study in general: Three intradermal dendritic cell vaccine injections were given every two weeks.

Study-wide points: Complete blood and tumor specimen sets were limited to few patients.

The method was immunoSEQ multiplex PCR; TCRdb's version includes in-frame clones alone and lacks a portion of them. The sample holds tens of thousands of clones; around 80% are singletons and the top ten take under 2.5%. The sequencing here drew on blood, taken before dendritic cell vaccination. The source is a human donor with glioblastoma. The rearrangement links TRBV11-1 to TRBJ1-5; D is possibly TRBD1 (5 bases). The CDR3 loop reads CASSYRKGKPFSNQPQHF. The CDR3 coding sequence is TGTGCCAGCAGCTACAGGAAGGGTAAACCCTTTAGCAATCAGCCCCAGCATTTT.